What follows are 3 T cell receptor beta chains derived from one specimen sequenced in a study of blood T cell repertoires in COVID-19. Measured with immunoSEQ multiplex PCR; TCRdb has only the in-frame clones, and not every one. This sample carries 210,000 or so clones, approximately 84% of them seen once, and the ten largest clones take 7.6%. The source material was peripheral blood. These receptors were collected from a woman between 45 and 60 years old with active or convalescent COVID-19.

The CDR3, as DNA: TGTGCCAGCAGCTCGACATCTTCAACTAATGAAAAACTGTTTTTT. Its translation is CASSSTSSTNEKLFF. The genes are TRBV7-9 and TRBJ1-4, with D hard to call. From germline, CDR1 is SEHNR and CDR2 FQNEAQ (reference sequence). Trimming removed 4 bases at V and 0 bases at J, with 9 bases between. The CDR3 runs to 15 residues.

V usage is TRBV6-6 and J usage is TRBJ2-7; tentative D call: TRBD1 (6 bases). Trimming removed 5 bases from V and 2 bases from J, with 13 bases in between. Germline V gene lookup returns CDR1 MNHNY and CDR2 SVGAGI (reference sequence). The length of the CDR3 is 14 residues. The CDR3 coding sequence is TGTGCCAGCAGTCGTGCAGGGGTTGCCTACGAGCAGTACTTC. It translates to CASSRAGVAYEQYF.

The chain has TRBV27 and TRBJ2-3, with 10 bases that match TRBD1. The ends lost 5 bases at V and 2 bases at J; junction bases unmatched: 22. CDR1 and CDR2 (germline): MNHEY, SMNVEV (reference sequence). The CDR3 is made up of 21 amino acids. CDR3 sequence reads: CASSPRQGASGPTWTTDTQYF. For the CDR3, the DNA is TGTGCCAGCAGTCCGCGACAGGGGGCGAGCGGGCCTACTTGGACCACAGATACGCAGTATTTT.